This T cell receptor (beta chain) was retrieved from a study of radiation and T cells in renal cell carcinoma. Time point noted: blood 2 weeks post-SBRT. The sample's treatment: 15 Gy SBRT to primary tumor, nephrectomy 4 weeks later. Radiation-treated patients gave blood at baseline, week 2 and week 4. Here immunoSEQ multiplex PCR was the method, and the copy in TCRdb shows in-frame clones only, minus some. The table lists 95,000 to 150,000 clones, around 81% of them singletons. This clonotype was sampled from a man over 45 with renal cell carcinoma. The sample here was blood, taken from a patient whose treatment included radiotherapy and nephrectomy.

The CDR3 loop reads CASSLAGSTDTQYF. The CDR3 region has the DNA TGCGCCAGCAGCTTGGCAGGGTCCACAGATACGCAGTATTTT. The chain carries TRBV5-1 and TRBJ2-3; maybe TRBD1 (5 bases). CDR1 is SGHRS, CDR2 YFSETQ, per germline. V lost 0 bases, J lost 2 bases, and 7 bases lay in between. The CDR3 covers 14 residues.